The 14 T cell receptor beta chains listed next were all sequenced from one sample in a study of blood T cell repertoires in COVID-19. Only in-frame clones appear in the TCRdb table, and some are missing; sequencing was by immunoSEQ multiplex PCR. The sample gives about 340,000 clones, 65% to 90% of which show up once; 4% to 5% is in the top ten. The sample comprised PBMCs or T cells enriched from blood (not recorded which). The source is a woman between 35 and 50 years old with acute COVID-19.

The chain carries TRBV18 and TRBJ1-2; D possibly corresponds to TRBD1 (5 bases). Trimming removed 3 bases at V and 0 bases at J, with 14 bases between. CDR3 size: 16 residues. Germline CDR1 KGHSH, CDR2 LQKENI. The DNA for the CDR3 is TGTGCCAGCTCACCTCTGGGGACTTCGGCTAACTATGGCTACACCTTC. As protein: CASSPLGTSANYGYTF.

The CDR3 DNA is TGTGCCAGCAGTTTATTATCCCCCCCTAGCGGGATCAACACCGGGGAGCTGTTTTTT. As protein: CASSLLSPPSGINTGELFF. J is TRBJ2-2 and V is TRBV27; 9 positions match TRBD2. Looked up from germline, CDR1 is MNHEY and CDR2 is SMNVEV (reference sequence). Trimming cost V 1 base and J 2 bases; bases outside gene matches: 11. The CDR3 has 19 amino acids.

The rearrangement links TRBV5-1 to TRBJ1-1; weak D call: TRBD1 (6 bases). CDR1 and CDR2 from the germline V gene are SGHRS and YFSETQ. The CDR3 extends over 14 amino acids. V lost 3 bases, J lost 7 bases, and 16 bases lay in between. The CDR3 spells CASSSNRELGEAFF. CDR3 in DNA: TGCGCCAGCAGCTCAAACAGGGAATTGGGTGAAGCTTTCTTT.

The DNA of the CDR3 is TGTGCCAGCAGTACCGGGACAGGGCCAAACACCGGGGAGCTGTTTTTT. Its translation: CASSTGTGPNTGELFF. The chain links TRBV2 to TRBJ2-2; 9 nucleotides line up with TRBD1. The CDR3 consists of 16 residues. V lost 5 bases and J lost 2; bases outside the gene matches: 6. Germline V gene lookup returns CDR1 SNHLY and CDR2 FYNNEI.

This chain uses TRBV7-2 with TRBJ2-1, with TRBD2 matching over 9 bases. This CDR3 comprises 15 residues. In germline, CDR1 is SGHTA, CDR2 FQGNSA. V shed 1 base and J 4 bases; nucleotides not matched to a gene: 2. DNA for the CDR3: TGTGCCAGCAGCTTAGACGCGGGGGGGTACAATGAGCAGTTCTTC. It is translated as CASSLDAGGYNEQFF.

The CDR3: CASSLTQGNNEQFF. The DNA for the CDR3 is TGTGCCAGCAGCTTAACACAGGGGAACAATGAGCAGTTCTTC. The chain has TRBV7-9 and TRBJ2-1; TRBD1 matches 7 bases. The germline gives CDR1 SEHNR, CDR2 FQNEAQ (reference sequence). Trimming removed 2 bases from V and 5 bases from J; junction bases left unmatched: 3. This CDR3 is 14 amino acids long.

Here the CDR3 DNA reads TGTGCCAGCAGCCCCCGGGAGCTCAGCTCCTACGAGCAGTACTTC. This translates into CASSPRELSSYEQYF. The chain has TRBV7-2 and TRBJ2-7; D is possibly TRBD2 (6 bases). V lost 5 bases, J lost 0 bases, and 14 bases lay in between. The CDR3 consists of 15 residues. Germline V gives CDR1 SGHTA, CDR2 FQGNSA.

This clone was found a few times. The J gene is TRBJ1-3, the V gene TRBV7-2; tentatively, D is TRBD1 (5 bases). The germline V and J ends were trimmed by 4 bases and 4 bases, with 11 bases remaining between them. The germline V gene has CDR1 SGHTA and CDR2 FQGNSA. The CDR3 consists of 14 residues. For the CDR3, the DNA is TGTGCCAGCAGCTCACAGGTTTGGGGAAACACCATATATTTT. It encodes CASSSQVWGNTIYF. The whole variable domain, remainder taken from reference TRBV7-2 and TRBJ1-3, is GAGVSQSPSNKVTEKGKDVELRCDPISGHTALYWYRQSLGQGLEFLIYFQGNSAPDKSGLPSDRFSAERTGGSVSTLTIQRTQQEDSAVYLCASSSQVWGNTIYFGEGSWLTVV.

This chain joins TRBV3-1 (or the pseudogene TRBV3-2) and TRBJ2-3; D gene unclear. The CDR3 covers 17 residues. The germline CDR1 and CDR2 sequences are LGHDT and YNNKEL (reference sequence). V was cut by 3 bases and J by 6 bases, with 22 bases left in between. In DNA, the CDR3 is TGTGCCAGCAGCCATACGCCCGTGACTCGCGGCCGGGATACGCAGTATTTT. Amino acids: CASSHTPVTRGRDTQYF.

V gene TRBV6-2 or TRBV6-3 combines with J gene TRBJ2-5, with a tentative D call TRBD1 (6 bases). Germline CDR1 is MNHEY and CDR2 is SVGEGT. V was cut by 3 bases and J by 5 bases, with 13 bases left in between. This CDR3 has 14 amino acids. The CDR3: CASSYWGTIETQYF. In nucleotides, the CDR3 is TGTGCCAGCAGTTATTGGGGGACAATTGAGACCCAGTACTTC.

The chain combines TRBV29-1 with TRBJ2-1; tentative D call: TRBD1 (5 bases). The CDR3 sequence is 15 residues long. V shed 6 bases and J shed 4 bases, with 19 bases lying between them. Germline V gene sequence: CDR1 SQVTM, CDR2 ANQGSEA. The DNA for the CDR3 is TGCAGCGTCGCAGACGGACACCTCCTTTACAATGAGCAGTTCTTC. Protein: CSVADGHLLYNEQFF.

With respect to this clone: The same CDR3 can be traced to other DNA sequences in this sample. The V and J genes are TRBV7-2 and TRBJ2-7, with D unresolved. V was trimmed by 1 base and J by 2 bases, leaving 6 bases between them. The CDR3 covers 13 residues. Germline V gene sequence: CDR1 SGHTA, CDR2 FQGNSA. The CDR3 reads CASSLDSAYEQYF. CDR3 nucleotide sequence: TGTGCCAGCAGCTTAGACTCCGCCTACGAGCAGTACTTC.

Only one count was recorded for this clone. The rearrangement links TRBV28 to TRBJ2-7; 9 nucleotides match TRBD1. Trimming took 4 bases from V and 0 from J; bases not matched to a gene: 4. This CDR3 comprises 15 residues. Germline V gene sequence: CDR1 MDHEN, CDR2 SYDVKM. The CDR3 DNA sequence: TGTGCCAGCAGTTCGACAGGGGGTGTCTCCTACGAGCAGTACTTC. Residues: CASSSTGGVSYEQYF.

This clone was counted between two and nine times. The chain combines TRBV6-2 or TRBV6-3 with TRBJ1-2; 8 bases match TRBD1. This CDR3 spans 15 amino acids. J gave up 7 bases and V 6 bases, and 13 bases lay outside the gene matches. CDR1 is MNHEY, CDR2 SVGEGT, per germline. The CDR3 here is CASSPGQGGVTGYTF. DNA of the CDR3: TGTGCCAGCAGCCCAGGACAGGGTGGAGTAACTGGCTACACCTTC.